Listed here are 21 T cell receptor beta chains from one sample, sequenced in a study of early T cells in non-severe SARS-CoV-2 infection. MiXCR, run by TCRdb on the 5' RACE reads, gives a single entry per CDR3 protein. The table lists 35,000 to 45,000 distinct CDR3 sequences, about 6% of them singletons. This material consisted of whole blood, taken at baseline. The receptors stem from an adult who was a healthcare worker with PCR-confirmed SARS-CoV-2 infection or an uninfected control (not recorded which).

This clonotype showed up many times. The chain couples TRBV18 to TRBJ1-5; TRBD1 is a possible D gene (5 bases). The V end lost 6 bases, the J end lost 2 bases, and 17 bases lay between the germline ends. The CDR3 totals 16 residues. Germline lookup yields CDR1 KGHSH and CDR2 LQKENI. The CDR3 spells CASSPSYTGGNQPQHF. The DNA of the CDR3 is TGTGCCAGCTCGCCGTCTTACACGGGGGGCAATCAGCCCCAGCATTTT.

This clonotype showed up many times. This chain connects TRBV12-3 or TRBV12-4 to TRBJ1-3; no firm D call. The length of the CDR3 is 10 residues. Trimming took 2 bases from V and 7 from J, leaving 0 bases between them. The CDR3 bases are TGTGCCAGCAGTTTAAACACCATATATTTT. Its protein product is CASSLNTIYF.

This clonotype was counted many times. The chain recombines TRBV20-1 with TRBJ2-1; TRBD1 aligns across 7 bases. This CDR3 has 16 amino acids. Looked up from germline, CDR1 is DFQATT and CDR2 is SNEGSKA (reference sequence). V dropped 6 bases and J dropped 3; count of bases not matched to a gene: 14. CDR3 in DNA: TGCAGTGCCCCGGCCCGACAGGGACGGTACTACAATGAGCAGTTCTTC. Its protein product is CSAPARQGRYYNEQFF.

This clonotype has ten or more counts. The chain uses TRBV3-1 and TRBJ1-1; D possibly corresponds to TRBD1 (6 bases). Germline V lookup: CDR1 LGHDT, CDR2 YNNKEL (reference sequence). Deletions cut 2 bases from V and 1 base from J, with 14 bases between. The CDR3 is 16 residues long. The CDR3 spells CASSQITGRGNTEAFF. As DNA, the CDR3 is TGTGCCAGCAGCCAAATAACGGGCAGGGGGAACACTGAAGCTTTCTTT.

With respect to this clonotype: The junction does not match germline at one end; this may be a read error. The V gene is TRBV7-3, the J gene TRBJ1-1; D unclear. CDR3 size: 12 residues. Germline V gene lookup returns CDR1 SGHTA and CDR2 FQGTGA. The CDR3 sequence: CDSSLSGAEAFF. Written as DNA, the CDR3 is TGTGACAGCAGCTTATCAGGAGCTGAAGCTTTCTTT.

The table lists this clonotype with many counts. The rearrangement joins TRBV3-1 to TRBJ2-1; 9 bases line up with TRBD2. Unmatched junction bases numbered 12, after V lost 2 bases and J lost 10 bases. The CDR3 is made up of 16 amino acids. CDR1 and CDR2 (germline): LGHDT, YNNKEL (reference sequence). Here the CDR3 reads CASSQIPPSLAGEQFF. CDR3 DNA: TGTGCCAGCAGCCAAATCCCCCCCTCCCTAGCGGGGGAGCAGTTCTTC.

This clonotype has more than one count but fewer than ten. This chain links TRBV4-3 with TRBJ2-1; D perhaps matches TRBD2 (6 bases). There are 16 residues in the CDR3. In germline, CDR1 is LGHNA, CDR2 YSLEER. Deletions cut 0 bases from V and 3 bases from J, with 12 bases between. DNA of the CDR3: TGCGCCAGCAGCCAAGATCCAGCGGGCCGCTACAATGAGCAGTTCTTC. It is translated as CASSQDPAGRYNEQFF.

In its sample, this clonotype was seen a few times. A much larger clone differs from this one at a single base, so this may be a read error. This chain uses TRBV29-1 with TRBJ2-1; TRBD1 agrees at 8 bases. This CDR3 region has 13 residues. From germline, CDR1 is SQVTM and CDR2 ANQGSEA. J was trimmed by 8 bases and V by 2 bases; bases with no gene match: 5. The CDR3 loop is CSVERDRGDEQFF. In nucleotides, the CDR3 is TGCAGCGTTGAAAGAGACAGGGGCGATGAGCAGTTCTTC.

The chain is built from TRBV7-9 and TRBJ2-1, with D possibly TRBD1 on 6 matching bases. The CDR3 consists of 15 residues. V lost 5 bases and J 4 bases, leaving 15 bases between the germline ends. Germline V lookup: CDR1 SEHNR, CDR2 FQNEAQ (reference sequence). The CDR3 is CASSTSGTQYNEQFF. CDR3 bases: TGTGCCAGCAGCACATCCGGGACACAGTACAATGAGCAGTTCTTC.

This clonotype was observed many times. The genes are TRBV25-1 and TRBJ1-5; D is possibly TRBD1 (6 bases). The CDR3 runs to 13 residues. Trimming shortened V by 6 bases and J by 3 bases, and 9 bases separated the two germline ends. Germline lookup yields CDR1 MGHDK and CDR2 SYGVNS. The CDR3 spells CASRGAANQPQHF. Written as DNA, the CDR3 is TGTGCCAGCAGGGGGGCAGCCAATCAGCCCCAGCATTTT.

The table lists this clonotype with a few counts. V usage is TRBV5-1 and J usage is TRBJ2-5; 8 nucleotides line up with TRBD2. The length of the CDR3 is 16 residues. From germline, CDR1 is SGHRS and CDR2 YFSETQ. The V gene end was trimmed by 0 bases and the J gene end by 0 bases; junction bases not matched to a gene: 4. CDR3 bases: TGCGCCAGCAGCTTGGCGGGGGGGACTTACCAAGAGACCCAGTACTTC. It codes for CASSLAGGTYQETQYF.

With regard to this clonotype: This could be a read error, since a much larger clone is one nucleotide away. J is TRBJ2-6 and V is TRBV4-2; 11 nucleotides line up with TRBD2. The CDR3 spans 18 residues. CDR1 LGHNA and CDR2 YNFKEQ come from the germline V gene. CDR3 residues: CASSLAGTSGSGANVQTF. CDR3 DNA sequence: TGTGCCAGCAGCCTGGCGGGGACTAGCGGCTCTGGGGCCAACGTCCAGACTTTC.

This chain connects TRBV7-8 to TRBJ1-5, with 9 bases fitting TRBD1. This CDR3 contains 16 residues. Germline V CDR1 and CDR2: SGHVS, FQNEAQ. Losses at the gene ends were 1 base for V and 4 bases for J; bases not matched to a gene: 5. Here the CDR3 reads CASSLEGQGLNQPQHF. DNA for the CDR3: TGTGCCAGCAGCTTAGAGGGACAGGGCCTGAATCAGCCCCAGCATTTT. The variable domain in full, with the rest retrieved from reference TRBV7-8 and TRBJ1-5, is GAGVSQSPRYKVAKRGQDVALRCDPISGHVSLFWYQQALGQGPEFLTYFQNEAQLDKSGLPSDRFFAERPEGSVSTLKIQRTQQEDSAVYLCASSLEGQGLNQPQHFGDGTRLSIL.

This clonotype occurred many times. The rearrangement uses TRBV5-4 and TRBJ2-2, with 9 nucleotides matching TRBD1. The V and J ends lost 4 bases and 0 bases, in that order; junction bases with no gene match: 7. CDR1 SGHNT and CDR2 YYREEE come from the germline V gene (reference sequence). This CDR3 region has 17 residues. CDR3 nucleotides: TGTGCCAGCAGCCTGCCGGGACAGGGATCGAACACCGGGGAGCTGTTTTTT. Its protein product is CASSLPGQGSNTGELFF.

In this sample, this clonotype turned up many times. The J gene is TRBJ2-3, the V gene TRBV29-1; possible D gene TRBD2, 5 bases. The CDR3 is made up of 11 amino acids. The germline V gene encodes CDR1 SQVTM and CDR2 ANQGSEA. V lost 7 bases to trimming and J lost 2 bases, with 7 bases between them. CDR3 in DNA: TGCAGCGGGAGGCACACAGATACGCAGTATTTT. This sequence encodes CSGRHTDTQYF.

V is TRBV2 and J is TRBJ2-6; 7 bases align to TRBD1. The CDR3 is 15 amino acids. The junction had 11 bases not matched to a gene; V was cut back by 11 bases and J by 4 bases. Germline assignment: CDR1 SNHLY and CDR2 FYNNEI. CDR3 sequence (DNA): TGTGCCGACCGGGACAGAGACTCCGGGGCCAACGTCCTGACTTTC. This sequence encodes CADRDRDSGANVLTF. Full variable domain (rest looked up from reference TRBV2 and TRBJ2-6): EPEVTQTPSHQVTQMGQEVILRCVPISNHLYFYWYRQILGQKVEFLVSFYNNEISEKSEIFDDQFSVERPDGSNFTLKIRSTKLEDSAMYFCADRDRDSGANVLTFGAGSRLTVL.

The CDR3 DNA sequence: TGCAGCGTTGAAGGAGTGGGCTCCTACGAGCAGTACTTC. The encoded protein is CSVEGVGSYEQYF. This chain links TRBV29-1 with TRBJ2-7; no clear D gene. This CDR3 has 13 amino acids. Germline V gene lookup returns CDR1 SQVTM and CDR2 ANQGSEA. V was clipped by 1 base and J by 0 bases, with 7 bases between them.

V is TRBV11-2 and J is TRBJ1-5; no firm D call. V was cut by 5 bases and J by 6 bases, with 8 bases left in between. This CDR3 is built from 12 residues. Germline V lookup: CDR1 SGHAT, CDR2 FQNNGV. CDR3 DNA: TGTGCCAGCAGCATACTTGGTCAGCCCCAGCATTTT. Protein: CASSILGQPQHF. The full variable domain, with the rest looked up from reference TRBV11-2 and TRBJ1-5, is EAGVAQSPRYKIIEKRQSVAFWCNPISGHATLYWYQQILGQGPKLLIQFQNNGVVDDSQLPKDRFSAERLKGVDSTLKIQPAKLEDSAVYLCASSILGQPQHFGDGTRLSIL.

The chain uses TRBV30 and TRBJ2-2; 8 positions match TRBD1. The V gene end was trimmed by 5 bases and the J gene end by 5 bases; junction bases not matched to a gene: 4. CDR1 and CDR2 (germline): GTSNPN, SVGIG (reference sequence). The CDR3 loop spans 13 amino acids. This CDR3 reads CAWDRGETGELFF. CDR3 nucleotide sequence: TGTGCCTGGGACAGGGGAGAGACCGGGGAGCTGTTTTTT.

This clonotype was detected a few times. The chain uses TRBV19 and TRBJ2-2, with a possible D match to TRBD1 (5 bases). CDR3 size: 14 residues. Germline V lookup: CDR1 LNHDA, CDR2 SQIVND (reference sequence). V shed 4 bases and J shed 2 bases, with 8 bases lying between them. CDR3 DNA: TGTGCCAGTAGTACCGACAGAAACACCGGGGAGCTGTTTTTT. Encoded protein: CASSTDRNTGELFF.

There are many counts of this clonotype. The chain has TRBV12-3 or TRBV12-4 and TRBJ2-5; no definite D call. V lost 3 bases and J 0 bases, leaving 14 bases between the germline ends. The CDR3 length is 16 residues. The CDR3 DNA sequence: TGTGCCAGCAGTTTGTATTTGTGGGTCGACCAAGAGACCCAGTACTTC. Protein sequence: CASSLYLWVDQETQYF.